These T cell receptor beta chains were read from a single sample in a study of blood T cell repertoires in COVID-19. The repertoire was sequenced with immunoSEQ multiplex PCR; TCRdb's copy has only in-frame clones and lacks some. The sample has 200,000 to 250,000 clones, roughly 87% seen once; the top ten hold 1.9%. Sample: peripheral blood. These receptors all stem from a man between 40 and 49 years old with active or convalescent COVID-19. CDR3s include the opening cysteine and the closing phenylalanine or tryptophan. The order of the fields is D gene, J gene, V gene, clone size, CDR3 DNA, CDR3 protein. The D gene is left open where the match is weak. The size entry is marked missing in some rows and otherwise reads once, few, many or a size class.

NA TRBJ2-7 TRBV18 NA TGTGCCAGCTCACCAATGGCAGCGAGCTCCTACGAGCAGTACTTC CASSPMAASSYEQYF
TRBD1 TRBJ1-2 TRBV30 NA TGTGCCTGGAGTCCGGGACAGGGGGCGCATGGCTACACCTTC CAWSPGQGAHGYTF
NA TRBJ1-1 TRBV30 NA TGTGCCTGGAGACGGACGGAGGGATTGGGGACTGAAGCTTTCTTT CAWRRTEGLGTEAFF
TRBD1 TRBJ2-7 TRBV5-8 NA TGTGCCAGCAGCGCCGGGACAGGGTTCTACGAGCAGTACTTC CASSAGTGFYEQYF
NA TRBJ1-2 TRBV28 NA TGTGCCAGCAGTTTATTGGGCCTACTCCAATCTAACTATGGCTACACCTTC CASSLLGLLQSNYGYTF
NA TRBJ1-5 TRBV7-2 NA TGTGCCAGCAGCTTATACCTCTATAGCAATCAGCCCCAGCATTTT CASSLYLYSNQPQHF
NA TRBJ2-7 TRBV5-6 NA TGTGCCAGCAGCTCACAGGGACTATCCTACGAGCAGTACTTC CASSSQGLSYEQYF
NA TRBJ1-1 TRBV28 NA TGTGCCAGCAGGCCTACAGGGAACACTGAAGCTTTCTTT CASRPTGNTEAFF
NA TRBJ1-2 TRBV4-1 NA TGCGCCAGCAGCCAAGTGGGGGTAGGCAGGGGAAGAGATGGCTACACCTTC CASSQVGVGRGRDGYTF
NA TRBJ2-3 TRBV19 NA TGTGCCAGTAGTATTGGCCCCAGTAGCACAGATACGCAGTATTTT CASSIGPSSTDTQYF
NA TRBJ2-1 TRBV5-6 NA TGTGCCAGCAGCTTGGTGGTTTCGGGCAATGAGCAGTTCTTC CASSLVVSGNEQFF
TRBD2 TRBJ2-7 TRBV2 NA TGTGCCAGCTCTGGGGGACTAGCAGGGGGCGAGCAGTACTTC CASSGGLAGGEQYF
TRBD2 TRBJ2-1 TRBV7-9 NA TGTGCCAGCAGCGAGTGGGGGACTAGCGGGACCTACAATGAGCAGTTCTTC CASSEWGTSGTYNEQFF
NA TRBJ1-3 TRBV4-1 NA TGCGCCAGCAGCCAAGATGTTAGTGGAAACACCATATATTTT CASSQDVSGNTIYF
NA TRBJ1-3 TRBV5-4 NA TGTGCCAGCAGTACCGGCCCGGGGGACCCTACCTTTGTCTCTGGAAACACCATATATTTT CASSTGPGDPTFVSGNTIYF
NA TRBJ1-2 TRBV10-3 NA TGTGCCATCAGTGGGAGAGAAACTTATGGCTACACCTTC CAISGRETYGYTF
TRBD1 TRBJ2-2 TRBV28 NA TGTGCCAGCAGCGACAGGGGGCGACGGACCGGGGAGCTGTTTTTT CASSDRGRRTGELFF
NA TRBJ1-4 TRBV11-1 NA TGTGCCAGCAGCCCCGCCAGGGGCAGAAAAGAAAAACTGTTTTTT CASSPARGRKEKLFF
NA TRBJ2-2 TRBV2 NA TGTGCCAGCAGTGAATGGACAGTGAACACCGGGGAGCTGTTTTTT CASSEWTVNTGELFF
NA TRBJ1-5 TRBV9 NA TGTGCCAGCAGCGGAGAGTTCAGCAATCAGCCCCAGCATTTT CASSGEFSNQPQHF
TRBD1 TRBJ2-1 TRBV27 NA TGTGCCAGCAGTTTATGGGACAGGGATGGGAGGGAGCAGTTCTTC CASSLWDRDGREQFF
NA TRBJ1-2 TRBV3-1/TRBV3-2 NA TGTGCCAGCAGCCAACCTGGGGGGGGTGGCTACACCTTC CASSQPGGGGYTF
NA TRBJ2-7 TRBV29-1 NA TGCAGCGTGGAGGGCCTTTTGGGAACCTACGAGCAGTACTTC CSVEGLLGTYEQYF
TRBD1 TRBJ2-1 TRBV4-1 once TGCGCCAGCACCTTGGGACAGGGCAACAATGAGCAGTTCTTC CASTLGQGNNEQFF
TRBD2 TRBJ2-2 TRBV5-8 NA TGTGCCAGCAGCCCGAGCGGGGGGGTAGCCGGGGAGCTGTTTTTT CASSPSGGVAGELFF
NA TRBJ1-6 TRBV2 NA TGTGCCAGCAGTCACTCCTATACCGACAGCAATTCACCCCTCCACTTT CASSHSYTDSNSPLHF
NA TRBJ2-1 TRBV9 NA TGTGCCAGCAGCGGGCCCGGGACTTCCTCCTTGGGGTACAATGAGCAGTTCTTC CASSGPGTSSLGYNEQFF
NA TRBJ2-7 TRBV7-2 NA TGTGCCAGCAGCAGGCGGGGAACCTACGAGCAGTACTTC CASSRRGTYEQYF
NA TRBJ1-2 TRBV28 NA TGTGCCAGCAGTCCCCCTCACCGGTATGGCTACACCTTC CASSPPHRYGYTF
NA TRBJ1-2 TRBV27 NA TGTGCCAGCAGTTCAACAGGGTTGAACTACACCTTC CASSSTGLNYTF
TRBD2 TRBJ2-1 TRBV7-9 NA TGTGCCAGCAGCGCCCGAGGGACTAGCGGGATCCATGAGCAGTTCTTC CASSARGTSGIHEQFF
TRBD1 TRBJ1-2 TRBV7-9 NA TGTGCCAGCAGCTTAATGGAGGGGGCGTTTGATGGCTACACCTTC CASSLMEGAFDGYTF
TRBD1 TRBJ2-5 TRBV5-1 NA TGCGCCAGCACTCCACAACCGGGACAGGAGACCCAGTACTTC CASTPQPGQETQYF
TRBD1 TRBJ2-1 TRBV11-3 NA TGTGCCAGCAGCTCGGGACAGCCCATCCCCTACAATGAGCAGTTCTTC CASSSGQPIPYNEQFF
TRBD2 TRBJ2-7 TRBV30 NA TGTGCCTTGGCTGTGGCGGGAGGCTCCTACGAGCAGTACTTC CALAVAGGSYEQYF
NA TRBJ2-6 TRBV3-1/TRBV3-2 NA TGTGCCAGCAGCCAAGACGGCGGGCGCTCTGGGGCCAACGTCCTGACTTTC CASSQDGGRSGANVLTF
TRBD2 TRBJ2-1 TRBV27 few TGTGCCAGCTGGCTAGCGGGAGTAGTCAATGAGCAGTTCTTC CASWLAGVVNEQFF
TRBD1 TRBJ1-2 TRBV12-3/TRBV12-4 once TGTGCCAGCAGAAGACAGGGGCTCTATGGCTACACCTTC CASRRQGLYGYTF
TRBD1 TRBJ1-1 TRBV5-1 NA TGCGCCAGCAGCCCACCGGGACAGGGGTTCATGAACACTGAAGCTTTCTTT CASSPPGQGFMNTEAFF
NA TRBJ1-1 TRBV5-1 NA TGCGCCAGCTCCTGGTCGGGGGGCCTCAACACTGAAGCTTTCTTT CASSWSGGLNTEAFF
TRBD1 TRBJ1-2 TRBV6-5 NA TGTGCCAGCAGTTCCGGACAGGGGCACTCCTATGGCTACACCTTC CASSSGQGHSYGYTF
NA TRBJ2-3 TRBV7-2 NA TGTGCCAGCAGCCTCAGGACAGATACGCAGTATTTT CASSLRTDTQYF
TRBD2 TRBJ2-3 TRBV4-2 NA TGTGCCAGCAGCCAAGCCTTAGCGGGTCATACGCAGTATTTT CASSQALAGHTQYF
NA TRBJ2-3 TRBV10-3 NA TGTGCCATCAGTGAGGTTAGATTGATTGATGCCACAGATACGCAGTATTTT CAISEVRLIDATDTQYF
NA TRBJ1-4 TRBV19 once TGTGCCAGTTTTTTCCCCGGGGGTGAAAAACTGTTTTTT CASFFPGGEKLFF
NA TRBJ2-5 TRBV7-9 once TGTGCCAGCAGTTCCAAGTTCGGGTCTGTGGAGACCCAGTACTTC CASSSKFGSVETQYF
NA TRBJ1-1 TRBV2 NA TGTGCCAGCATCCAGACACTGAACACTGAAGCTTTCTTT CASIQTLNTEAFF
NA TRBJ1-5 TRBV27 NA TGTGCCAGCAGTCCGCATACACCACAGGGAAACGGTCAGCCCCAGCATTTT CASSPHTPQGNGQPQHF
TRBD1 TRBJ1-1 TRBV10-2 NA TGCGCCAGCATGGACCGAAACCGGGACAGGGATTGGCGGTTACGTGAAGCTTTCTTT CASMDRNRDRDWRLREAFF
NA TRBJ2-7 TRBV9 NA TGTGCCAGCAGCGTAGCTATGGCGGATGGTTACGAGCAGTACTTC CASSVAMADGYEQYF
TRBD1 TRBJ2-7 TRBV5-1 NA TGCGCCAGCAGCTTGGGCCCCGGGACAGGGGTCTACGAGCAGTACTTC CASSLGPGTGVYEQYF
NA TRBJ2-7 TRBV9 NA TGTGCCAGCAGCGTAGTTCCAGGTTCCTACGAGCAGTACTTC CASSVVPGSYEQYF
NA TRBJ1-1 TRBV9 NA TGTGCCAGCAGCGTAAAGTGGGAGGGTGAAGCTTTCTTT CASSVKWEGEAFF
NA TRBJ2-1 TRBV10-3 NA TGTGCCATCAGTGTCGGCGGGACCTCCAATGAGCAGTTCTTC CAISVGGTSNEQFF